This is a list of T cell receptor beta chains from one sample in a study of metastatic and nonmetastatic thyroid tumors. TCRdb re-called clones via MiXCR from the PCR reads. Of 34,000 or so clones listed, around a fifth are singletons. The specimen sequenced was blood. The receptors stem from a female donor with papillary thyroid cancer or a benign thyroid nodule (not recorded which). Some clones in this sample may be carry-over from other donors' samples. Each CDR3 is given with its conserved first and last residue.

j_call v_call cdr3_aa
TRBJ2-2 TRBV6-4 CASRQSGGTGELFF
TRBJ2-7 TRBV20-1 CSASRDRVYEQYF
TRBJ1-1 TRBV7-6 CASTRRRGTGQGILTEAFF
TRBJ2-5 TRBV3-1 CASSPNSAAWYQETQYF
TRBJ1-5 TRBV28 CASSLHGRGSAQPQHF
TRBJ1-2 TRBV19 CASRTGTGGLPGGYTF
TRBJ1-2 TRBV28 CASSLISGQGSANYGYTF
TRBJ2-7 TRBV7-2 CASSLGRGDLYEQYF
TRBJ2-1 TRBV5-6 CASSLVGARGEQFF
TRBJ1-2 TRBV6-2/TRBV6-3 CASSYPALGGYTF
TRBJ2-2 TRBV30 CAWRDRTRGTGDVFF
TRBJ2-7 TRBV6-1 CASSEEGGSSYEQYF
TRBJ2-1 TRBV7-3 CASSSSGQGNEQFF
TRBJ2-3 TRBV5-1 CASSLEAGGFTDTQYF
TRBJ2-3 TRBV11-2 CASSLSLSVGDTQYF
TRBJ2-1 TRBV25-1 CASSESRGDYNEQFF
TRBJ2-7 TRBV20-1 CSVRSPSGLYEQYF
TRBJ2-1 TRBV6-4 CASSARLSSHNEQFF
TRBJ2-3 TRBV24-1 CATSDLESDTQYF
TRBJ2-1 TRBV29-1 CSVRQGSANAYNEQFF
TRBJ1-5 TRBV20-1 CSARKADSNQPQHF
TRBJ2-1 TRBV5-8 CASSFVRSPNEQFF
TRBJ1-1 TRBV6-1 CASKSGGTRYTEAFF
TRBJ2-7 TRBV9 CASSVSGISSYEQYF
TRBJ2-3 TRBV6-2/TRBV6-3 CASSYLGQGLVVRDTQYF
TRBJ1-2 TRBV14 CASSQGAYGYTF
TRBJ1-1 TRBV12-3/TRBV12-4 CASSPAGLNNEAFF
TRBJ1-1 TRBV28 CASSLNLRDTEAFF
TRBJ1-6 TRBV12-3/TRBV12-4 CASSLIVGAGSPLHF
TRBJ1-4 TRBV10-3 CAISESKEGKTVF
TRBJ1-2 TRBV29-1 CSNRGPGLGYTF
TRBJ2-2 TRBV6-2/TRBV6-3 CASSYIVGGANTGELFF
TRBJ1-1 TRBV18 CASSPAGGLPEAFF
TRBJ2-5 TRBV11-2 CASSPGTSGGFQETQYF
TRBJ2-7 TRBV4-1 CASSQVSGTGFREQYF
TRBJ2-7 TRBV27 CASSPGQGSSYEQYF
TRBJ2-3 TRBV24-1 CATSDFGRASIDTQYF
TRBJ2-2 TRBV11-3 CASSLLGGPNTGELFF
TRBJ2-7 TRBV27 CASSSSAGDRGHEQYF
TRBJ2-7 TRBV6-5 CASSYSSGTPYEQYF
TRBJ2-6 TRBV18 CASSPTSGGTGANVLTF
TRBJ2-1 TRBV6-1 CASSEQVAYEQFF
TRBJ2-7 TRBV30 CAWSVGALYEQYF
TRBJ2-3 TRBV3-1 CASSQENRGPDTQYF
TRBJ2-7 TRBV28 CASSLGGLFAYEQYF
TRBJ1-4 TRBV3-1 CASSQTMVEKLFF
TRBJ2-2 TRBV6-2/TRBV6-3 CASSYLLTEELFF
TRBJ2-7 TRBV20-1 CSARGTSGTEQYF
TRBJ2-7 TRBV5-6 CASSLGPLSYEQYF
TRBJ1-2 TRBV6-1 CASSGAILSGYTF
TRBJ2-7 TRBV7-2 CASSSSGNSYEQYF
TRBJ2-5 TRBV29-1 CSVAAGLVKETQYF